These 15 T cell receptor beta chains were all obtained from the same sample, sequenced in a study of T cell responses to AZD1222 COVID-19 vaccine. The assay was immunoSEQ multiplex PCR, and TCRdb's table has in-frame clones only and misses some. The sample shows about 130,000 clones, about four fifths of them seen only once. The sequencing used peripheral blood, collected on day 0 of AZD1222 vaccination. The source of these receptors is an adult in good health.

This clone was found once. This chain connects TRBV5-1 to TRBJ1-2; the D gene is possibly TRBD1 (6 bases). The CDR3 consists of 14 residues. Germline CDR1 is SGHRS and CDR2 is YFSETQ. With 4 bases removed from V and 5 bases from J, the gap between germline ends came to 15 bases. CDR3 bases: TGCGCCAGCAGCATACCTAGGACAGATTATGGCTACACCTTC. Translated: CASSIPRTDYGYTF.

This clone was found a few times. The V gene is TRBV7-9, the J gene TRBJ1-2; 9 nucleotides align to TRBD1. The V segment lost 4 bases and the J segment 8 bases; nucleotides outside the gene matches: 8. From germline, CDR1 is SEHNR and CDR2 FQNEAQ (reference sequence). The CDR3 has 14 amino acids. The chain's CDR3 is CASSYQDRGSGYTF. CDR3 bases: TGTGCCAGCAGCTACCAGGACAGGGGAAGCGGCTACACCTTC.

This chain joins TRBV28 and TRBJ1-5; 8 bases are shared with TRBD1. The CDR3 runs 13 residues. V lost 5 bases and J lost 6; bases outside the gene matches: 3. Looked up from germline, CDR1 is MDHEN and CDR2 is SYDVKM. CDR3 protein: CASSGDRGQPQHF. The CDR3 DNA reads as TGTGCCAGCAGTGGCGACAGGGGTCAGCCCCAGCATTTT.

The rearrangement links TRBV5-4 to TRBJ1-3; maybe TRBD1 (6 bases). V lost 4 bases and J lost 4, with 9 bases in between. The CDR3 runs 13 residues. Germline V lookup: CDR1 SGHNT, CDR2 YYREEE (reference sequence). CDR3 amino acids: CASSPGTGNTIYF. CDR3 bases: TGTGCCAGCAGCCCTGGGACAGGAAACACCATATATTTT.

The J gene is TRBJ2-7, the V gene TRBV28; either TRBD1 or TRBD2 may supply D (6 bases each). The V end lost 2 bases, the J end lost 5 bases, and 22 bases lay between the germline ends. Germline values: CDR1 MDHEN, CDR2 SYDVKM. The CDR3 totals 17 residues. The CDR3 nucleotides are TGTGCCAGCAGTTTACACCCAAATTCCGAGGGGGGCCACGAGCAGTACTTC. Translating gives CASSLHPNSEGGHEQYF.

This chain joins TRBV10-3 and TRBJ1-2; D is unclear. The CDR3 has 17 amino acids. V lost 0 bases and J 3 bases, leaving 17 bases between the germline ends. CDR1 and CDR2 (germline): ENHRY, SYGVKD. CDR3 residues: CAISESIFIGEDYGYTF. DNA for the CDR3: TGTGCCATCAGTGAGTCCATTTTCATTGGGGAGGACTATGGCTACACCTTC.

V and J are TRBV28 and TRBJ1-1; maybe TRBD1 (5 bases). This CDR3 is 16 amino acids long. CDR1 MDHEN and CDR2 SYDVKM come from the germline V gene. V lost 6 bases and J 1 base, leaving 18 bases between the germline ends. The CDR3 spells CASRPQGALRNTEAFF. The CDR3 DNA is TGTGCCAGCAGGCCCCAAGGGGCCCTTAGGAACACTGAAGCTTTCTTT.

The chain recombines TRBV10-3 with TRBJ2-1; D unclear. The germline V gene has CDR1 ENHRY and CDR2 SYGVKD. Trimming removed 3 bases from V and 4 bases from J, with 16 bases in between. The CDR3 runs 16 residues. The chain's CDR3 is CAISDMELKRYNEQFF. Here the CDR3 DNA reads TGTGCCATCAGTGATATGGAGTTGAAAAGATACAATGAGCAGTTCTTC.

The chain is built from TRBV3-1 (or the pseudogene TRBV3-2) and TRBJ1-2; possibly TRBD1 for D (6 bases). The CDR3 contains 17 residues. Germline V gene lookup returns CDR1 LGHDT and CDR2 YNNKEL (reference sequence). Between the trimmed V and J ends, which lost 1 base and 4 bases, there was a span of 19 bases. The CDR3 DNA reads TGTGCCAGCAGCCAAGGAACCATGGGGGGGCCCGTCTATGGCTACACCTTC. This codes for CASSQGTMGGPVYGYTF.

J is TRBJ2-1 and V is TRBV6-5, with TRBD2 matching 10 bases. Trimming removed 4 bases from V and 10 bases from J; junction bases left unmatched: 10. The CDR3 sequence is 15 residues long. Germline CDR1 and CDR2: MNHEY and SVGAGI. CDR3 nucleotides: TGTGCCAGCAGTTTAGCGGGGGGCCTGGGAAGGGAGCAGTTCTTC. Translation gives CASSLAGGLGREQFF.

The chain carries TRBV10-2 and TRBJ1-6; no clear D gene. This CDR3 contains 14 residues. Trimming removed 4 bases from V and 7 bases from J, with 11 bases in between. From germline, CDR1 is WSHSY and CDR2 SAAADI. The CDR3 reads CASSVDGENSPLHF. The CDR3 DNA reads TGCGCCAGCAGTGTTGACGGGGAAAATTCACCCCTCCACTTT.

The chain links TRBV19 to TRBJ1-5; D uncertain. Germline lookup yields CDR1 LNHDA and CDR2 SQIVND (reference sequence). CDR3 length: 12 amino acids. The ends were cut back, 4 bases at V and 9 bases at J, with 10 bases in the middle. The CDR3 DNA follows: TGTGCCAGTAGTACTTCCTCAGGGCCCCAGCATTTT. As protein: CASSTSSGPQHF.

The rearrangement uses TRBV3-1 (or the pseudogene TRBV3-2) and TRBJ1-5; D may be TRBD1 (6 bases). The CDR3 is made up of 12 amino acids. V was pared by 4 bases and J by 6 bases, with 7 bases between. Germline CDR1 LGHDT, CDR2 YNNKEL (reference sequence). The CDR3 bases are TGTGCCAGCAGCCTCAGGGGTCAGCCCCAGCATTTT. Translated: CASSLRGQPQHF.

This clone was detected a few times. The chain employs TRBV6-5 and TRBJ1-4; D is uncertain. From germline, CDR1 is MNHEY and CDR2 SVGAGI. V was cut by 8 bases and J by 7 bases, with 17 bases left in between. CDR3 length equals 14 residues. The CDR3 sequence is CASHRAGFGEKLFF. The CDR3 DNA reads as TGTGCCAGCCATAGAGCTGGGTTTGGTGAAAAACTGTTTTTT.

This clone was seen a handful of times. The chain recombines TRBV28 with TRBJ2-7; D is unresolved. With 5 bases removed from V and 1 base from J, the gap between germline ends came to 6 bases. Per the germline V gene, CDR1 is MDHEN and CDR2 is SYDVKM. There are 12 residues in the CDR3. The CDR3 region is CASSPWSYEQYF. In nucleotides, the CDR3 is TGTGCCAGCAGTCCTTGGTCCTACGAGCAGTACTTC.